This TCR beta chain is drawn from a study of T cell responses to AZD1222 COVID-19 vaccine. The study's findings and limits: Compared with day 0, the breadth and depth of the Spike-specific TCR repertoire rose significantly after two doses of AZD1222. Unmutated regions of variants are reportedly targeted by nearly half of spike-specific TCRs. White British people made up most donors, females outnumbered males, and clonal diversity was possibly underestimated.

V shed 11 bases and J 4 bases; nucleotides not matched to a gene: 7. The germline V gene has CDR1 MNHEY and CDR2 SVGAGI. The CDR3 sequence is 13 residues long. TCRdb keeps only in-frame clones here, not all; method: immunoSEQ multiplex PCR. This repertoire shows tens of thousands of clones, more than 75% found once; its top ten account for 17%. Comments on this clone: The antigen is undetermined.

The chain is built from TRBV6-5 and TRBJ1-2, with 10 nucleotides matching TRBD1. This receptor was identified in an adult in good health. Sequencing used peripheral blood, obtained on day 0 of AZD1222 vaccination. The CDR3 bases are TGTGCCTCTCTGAGGACAGGGGGCTATGGCTACACCTTC. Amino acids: CASLRTGGYGYTF.